This T cell receptor (beta chain) was sequenced for a study of shared clonotypes between healthy human individuals. General study results and limits: Clonotypes shared by all four donors outscored non-shared clonotypes in generation probability.

This CDR3 is built from 15 residues. Germline V lookup: CDR1 SGHVT, CDR2 SQSDAQ. Original processing methods: Because ImmunoSEQ provided only junction sequences with no quality scores, the filtering differed. Assay used: immunoSEQ multiplex PCR; TCRdb lists only in-frame clones, some missing. That table is the source of V, J and clone size, and D and trimming were worked out from the DNA. The sample lists 2 million to 2.5 million clones, just under 95% occurring once. Of note for this clone: No antigen is known for it.

The rearrangement uses TRBV7-4 and TRBJ2-5; perhaps TRBD1 as D (6 bases). The DNA end is more similar to TRBJ2-7, so the J call may be wrong. The TCR sequence derives from a young man in good health. Some clones in this sample may be carry-over from other donors' samples. Sequencing was carried out using naive CD4+ T cells from PBMCs. Noted subset: CD45RA+ positively selected. CDR3 sequence (DNA): TGTGCCAGCAGCACCCGACAGGAAGGGACCCACGAGCAGTACTTC. Its protein is CASSTRQEGTHEQYF.